This T cell receptor (beta chain) was sequenced in a study of blood T cell repertoires in COVID-19. Study-wide background: PBMCs, B-cell-depleted T cells, or T cells provided the cDNA or gDNA that made up the material.

Original handling: Amplification of reference gene primers provided the estimated nucleated cell counts. The data were produced by immunoSEQ multiplex PCR, yet TCRdb's version contains in-frame clones alone and is incomplete. V, J and clone size were drawn from that table, and D and trimming were deduced from the DNA. This table has around 20,000 clones, about nine tenths appearing once. This CDR3 contains 13 residues. Germline V gene sequence: CDR1 SQVTM, CDR2 ANQGSEA. Trimming left V 4 bases short and J 3 bases short, with 9 bases between. This chain connects TRBV29-1 to TRBJ1-4; possible D gene TRBD1, 5 bases. The sequenced sample was peripheral blood. The source is an older man with acute or convalescent COVID-19. CDR3 nucleotides: TGCAGCGTTGGGGGCAGTCCTAATGAAAAACTGTTTTTT. Translation gives CSVGGSPNEKLFF.